The T cell receptor (beta chain) described here comes from a study of molecular identifiers for immune sequencing clone quantification. Study-level background: Naive CD8 RNA (around 20,000 or 100,000 cells) was divided into five aliquots, with four sequenced. General study findings and limits: Among effectors, clones above 20 RNA copies held over 99% of molecules; among naive cells, under 1%. Highly expanded clones may be undercounted when identical TCR molecules share barcodes.

The V and J ends lost 8 bases and 2 bases respectively, with 22 bases between them. The CDR3 length is 16 residues. Points on this clonotype: The antigen is undetermined.

TCRdb reprocessed the PCR reads via MiXCR and lists one record per CDR3 protein. The table lists 400,000 to 600,000 distinct CDR3 sequences, less than 30% of them singletons. The sequence was collected from a human donor in good health. Some libraries in this study had Jurkat cell RNA spiked in. The rearrangement uses TRBV5-3 and TRBJ2-5, with D perhaps TRBD1 (6 bases). TRBV5-3 is an ORF; its function is uncertain. Sequenced: naive CD8+ T cells from blood, with Jurkat cell RNA spiked in. Subset given: FACS-sorted CD8+CD4-CCR7+CD45RA+ naive T cells. CDR3 nucleotide sequence: TGTGCCAGCAGCACGGGGACAAGGTCAATTCAAGAGACCCAGTACTTC. It translates to CASSTGTRSIQETQYF.